This TCR beta chain emerged from a study of T cell responses to AZD1222 COVID-19 vaccine. Study observations and caveats: Donors, mostly white British, included more females; clonal diversity was possibly underestimated. Spike-specific TCR breadth and depth went up after people got two AZD1222 doses.

With respect to this clone: Its matching antigen is unknown.

V was trimmed by 3 bases and J by 3 bases, leaving 6 bases between them. This CDR3 contains 14 residues. Germline assignment: CDR1 ENHRY and CDR2 SYGVKD. Libraries were prepared by immunoSEQ multiplex PCR; TCRdb keeps only in-frame clonotypes and omits some of them. Of 180,000 or so clones in the sample, 70% to 90% were seen once. The receptor was derived from an adult in good health. The genes are TRBV10-3 and TRBJ2-6; D not resolved. The sequenced sample was peripheral blood, obtained on day 0 of AZD1222 vaccination. The CDR3 DNA reads TGTGCCATCAGTGATAGTGGTGGGGCCAACGTCCTGACTTTC. Protein: CAISDSGGANVLTF.